The sequence of this T cell receptor (beta chain) was determined in a study of cytomegalovirus exposure and HLA in healthy donors. The donors, nominally healthy at sampling, likely had unrecorded immune exposures. PCR was performed using 60 Vbeta and 13 Jbeta primers. Per the authors' pipeline: The authors later counted 75 million to 90 million unique TCR beta chains, roughly 10 million of them shared. Using immunoSEQ multiplex PCR, the repertoire was profiled, and TCRdb retains in-frame clones only, with some absent. V, J and clone size are those of that table, while D and trimming were read from the DNA. The repertoire holds 50,000 to 70,000 clones, with 75% to 80% as singletons. The V and J ends lost 7 bases and 4 bases respectively, with 16 bases between them. Germline V gives CDR1 MNHNS, CDR2 SASEGT. CDR3 length: 15 residues.

The rearrangement joins TRBV6-1 to TRBJ2-2; D might be TRBD1 (6 bases). This receptor was obtained from a female donor in good health and CMV-seronegative. The sample taken for sequencing was PBMCs. The CDR3 protein is CASNWDTGSTGELFF. The CDR3 nucleotides are TGTGCCAGCAATTGGGACACGGGAAGCACCGGGGAGCTGTTTTTT.